The sequence of this T cell receptor beta chain was determined in a study of OX40 agonist ivuxolimab in advanced cancers. Study details: Dose-escalation patients' cancers were hepatocellular carcinoma, melanoma, renal cell or head and neck cancer. Broader study findings: Determination of antigen specificity was not performed for the expanded peripheral T cells.

The table came from immunoSEQ multiplex PCR; TCRdb's copy has only in-frame clones and leaves some out. The sample has 53,000 or so clones, about four fifths seen once. A note on this clone: Its specificity is unknown.

V was shortened by 0 bases and J by 11 bases, with 11 bases between the two germline ends. The CDR3 loop spans 14 amino acids. Germline lookup yields CDR1 MGHRA and CDR2 YSYEKL. The sample in question was CD4+ or CD8+ T cells sorted from blood, obtained in a trial of the OX40 agonist ivuxolimab. The clonotype comes from an adult with an advanced solid tumor such as melanoma, head and neck, liver or kidney cancer. This chain connects TRBV4-1 to TRBJ1-6; D ambiguous. DNA of the CDR3: TGCGCCAGCAGCCAAGAACGGGCTGGTACACCCCTCCACTTT. Translation gives CASSQERAGTPLHF.